This T cell receptor beta chain emerged from a study of blood T cell repertoires in COVID-19. Study at large: Sites across the United States, Italy and Spain contributed samples from acute and convalescent COVID-19. PBMCs, B-cell-depleted T cells, or T cells were the source of the cDNA or gDNA that made up the material.

The CDR3 runs 16 residues. Original processing methods: Estimates of nucleated cell counts were drawn from the amplification of reference gene primers. TCRdb keeps only in-frame clones here, not all; method: immunoSEQ multiplex PCR. D and trimming come from the DNA, and the V and J calls and clone size come from that table. The table has around 190,000 clones, 65% to 90% seen once. The sample comprised peripheral blood. The V gene is TRBV21-1, the J gene TRBJ1-5; TRBD1, the D gene given by the table, was not confirmed from the DNA. TRBV21-1 is reported as a pseudogene. This clonotype originated in a man aged 45-65 years with active or convalescent COVID-19. The CDR3 loop reads CASRYLPGGMDQPQHF. CDR3 bases: TGTGCCAGCCGTTATCTCCCAGGGGGAATGGATCAGCCCCAGCATTTT.